These T cell receptor beta chains were read from a single sample in a study of CD8+CD57+ T cells in acquired aplastic anemia. Each CDR3 protein is one row after TCRdb ran MiXCR on the reads. The data hold about 160,000 distinct CDR3 sequences, with roughly 40% observed a single time. The sample taken for sequencing was sorted CD4+, CD8+, or CD8+CD57+ T cells (not recorded which) from PBMCs. The source of these receptors is a human donor in good health. The CDR3 runs from the conserved cysteine through the conserved F or W. The D gene is left open where the match is weak. Clone sizes are given selectively: once, few, many, or a class where the clone is expanded.

CDR3: CATAPRDLSNQPQHF
DNA: TGTGCCACCGCCCCCAGGGATTTGTCGAATCAGCCCCAGCATTTT
size: many
D: NA
length: 15
J: TRBJ1-5
V: TRBV10-3

CDR3: CASPPDGVNEKLFF
DNA: TGTGCCAGCCCACCAGACGGGGTAAATGAAAAACTGTTTTTT
size: NA
D: NA
length: 14
J: TRBJ1-4
V: TRBV18

CDR3: CASSFTKRTTADKTYEQYF
DNA: TGTGCCAGCAGTTTCACTAAAAGAACGACAGCCGACAAAACCTACGAGCAGTACTTC
size: few
D: NA
length: 19
J: TRBJ2-7
V: TRBV27

CDR3: CASSERGRDNEQFF
DNA: TGTGCCAGCAGTGAACGTGGTCGAGACAATGAGCAGTTCTTC
size: many
D: NA
length: 14
J: TRBJ2-1
V: TRBV2

CDR3: CASSGTGGQTQYF
DNA: TGTGCCAGCAGTGGGACAGGCGGACAGACCCAGTACTTC
size: NA
D: TRBD1
length: 13
J: TRBJ2-5
V: TRBV2

CDR3: CSATSALVPPAETQYF
DNA: TGCAGTGCTACCTCCGCACTAGTTCCCCCGGCAGAGACCCAGTACTTC
size: NA
D: NA
length: 16
J: TRBJ2-5
V: TRBV20-1

CDR3: CASSLYSSYGYTF
DNA: TGTGCCAGCAGCTTATACAGCTCCTATGGCTACACCTTC
size: NA
D: NA
length: 13
J: TRBJ1-2
V: TRBV7-2

CDR3: CSATGTVANYGYTF
DNA: TGCAGTGCAACCGGGACTGTAGCTAACTATGGCTACACCTTC
size: NA
D: NA
length: 14
J: TRBJ1-2
V: TRBV20-1

CDR3: CSARRTNTEAFF
DNA: TGCAGTGCTAGGCGAACGAACACTGAAGCTTTCTTT
size: NA
D: NA
length: 12
J: TRBJ1-1
V: TRBV20-1

CDR3: CASSLRNTGELFF
DNA: TGTGCCAGCAGCCTACGTAACACCGGGGAGCTGTTTTTT
size: NA
D: NA
length: 13
J: TRBJ2-2
V: TRBV7-3

CDR3: CSVPGGETQYF
DNA: TGCAGCGTTCCGGGTGGGGAGACCCAGTACTTC
size: few
D: NA
length: 11
J: TRBJ2-5
V: TRBV29-1

CDR3: CASSLFEITDTQYF
DNA: TGCGCCAGCAGCTTGTTTGAGATCACAGATACGCAGTATTTT
size: NA
D: NA
length: 14
J: TRBJ2-3
V: TRBV5-1

CDR3: CASSQRVAETQYF
DNA: TGTGCCAGCAGCCAACGGGTGGCAGAGACGCAGTATTTT
size: NA
D: NA
length: 13
J: TRBJ2-3
V: TRBV3-1

CDR3: CATSRVGGTGTDTQYF
DNA: TGTGCCACCAGCAGAGTAGGTGGGACAGGGACAGATACGCAGTATTTT
size: NA
D: TRBD1
length: 16
J: TRBJ2-3
V: TRBV15

CDR3: CATSRQQGAPGANVLTF
DNA: TGTGCCACCAGCAGACAACAGGGGGCGCCTGGGGCCAACGTCCTGACTTTC
size: many
D: TRBD1
length: 17
J: TRBJ2-6
V: TRBV15

CDR3: CAISWGERTEAFF
DNA: TGTGCCATCAGTTGGGGAGAGAGGACTGAAGCTTTCTTT
size: NA
D: NA
length: 13
J: TRBJ1-1
V: TRBV10-3

CDR3: CAIRGNGDTQYF
DNA: TGTGCCATCAGGGGGAATGGAGATACGCAGTATTTT
size: many
D: NA
length: 12
J: TRBJ2-3
V: TRBV10-3

CDR3: CASSAGQKGQETQYF
DNA: TGTGCCAGCAGCGCCGGTCAGAAGGGACAAGAGACCCAGTACTTC
size: NA
D: NA
length: 15
J: TRBJ2-5
V: TRBV5-6

CDR3: CATSRVTGARSGNTIYF
DNA: TGTGCCACCAGCAGAGTTACAGGGGCCCGCTCTGGAAACACCATATATTTT
size: NA
D: TRBD1
length: 17
J: TRBJ1-3
V: TRBV15

CDR3: CASSLDRGPNYGYTF
DNA: TGCGCCAGCAGCCTCGACAGGGGGCCTAACTATGGCTACACCTTC
size: many
D: TRBD1
length: 15
J: TRBJ1-2
V: TRBV4-3

CDR3: CVSSLQGAVGTEAFF
DNA: TGTGTCAGCAGTTTACAGGGGGCGGTCGGCACTGAAGCTTTCTTT
size: NA
D: TRBD1
length: 15
J: TRBJ1-1
V: TRBV27

CDR3: CASSTGYEQYF
DNA: TGTGCCAGTAGTACCGGCTACGAGCAGTACTTC
size: few
D: NA
length: 11
J: TRBJ2-7
V: TRBV19

CDR3: CASTLKITGSHQPQHF
DNA: TGTGCCAGTACCCTCAAGATCACAGGGTCTCATCAGCCCCAGCATTTT
size: NA
D: NA
length: 16
J: TRBJ1-5
V: TRBV19

CDR3: CAIGRRLDYGYTF
DNA: TGTGCCATCGGACGGAGATTGGACTATGGCTACACCTTC
size: NA
D: NA
length: 13
J: TRBJ1-2
V: TRBV3-1

CDR3: CASSPEGALHF
DNA: TGTGCCAGCAGCCCCGAAGGGGCCCTCCACTTT
size: many
D: NA
length: 11
J: TRBJ1-6
V: TRBV28

CDR3: CASSSGTARSPLHF
DNA: TGTGCCAGCAGCTCAGGGACGGCCCGCTCACCCCTCCACTTT
size: NA
D: NA
length: 14
J: TRBJ1-6
V: TRBV7-9

CDR3: CASSSGLKTGGETQYF
DNA: TGTGCCAGCAGCTCCGGCCTGAAAACAGGAGGAGAGACCCAGTACTTC
size: many
D: NA
length: 16
J: TRBJ2-5
V: TRBV7-6

CDR3: CATSDAPSGGGTDTQYF
DNA: TGTGCCACCAGTGATGCCCCCAGCGGGGGCGGCACAGATACGCAGTATTTT
size: NA
D: TRBD2
length: 17
J: TRBJ2-3
V: TRBV24-1

CDR3: CAITQGGNYGYTF
DNA: TGTGCCATCACCCAGGGGGGGAACTATGGCTACACCTTC
size: many
D: TRBD1
length: 13
J: TRBJ1-2
V: TRBV10-3

CDR3: CSAIPNGVGQPQHF
DNA: TGCAGTGCTATCCCGAACGGGGTGGGGCAGCCCCAGCATTTT
size: many
D: NA
length: 14
J: TRBJ1-5
V: TRBV20-1

CDR3: CASSVGRLGSPLHF
DNA: TGTGCCAGCAGTGTAGGCAGGCTGGGGTCACCCCTCCACTTT
size: NA
D: NA
length: 14
J: TRBJ1-6
V: TRBV2

CDR3: CASSEQGPDLYGYTF
DNA: TGTGCCAGCTCGGAACAGGGGCCCGACCTCTATGGCTACACCTTC
size: NA
D: TRBD1
length: 15
J: TRBJ1-2
V: TRBV12-3/TRBV12-4

CDR3: CASSAETGHGDTQYF
DNA: TGTGCCAGCAGCGCCGAGACAGGGCATGGAGATACGCAGTATTTT
size: NA
D: TRBD1
length: 15
J: TRBJ2-3
V: TRBV9

CDR3: CASSPLTGELFF
DNA: TGTGCCAGCAGCCCCCTCACCGGGGAGCTGTTTTTT
size: many
D: NA
length: 12
J: TRBJ2-2
V: TRBV5-5

CDR3: CASSDRGPSGTQYF
DNA: TGTGCCAGCAGTGACCGGGGGCCATCCGGGACCCAGTACTTC
size: NA
D: NA
length: 14
J: TRBJ2-5
V: TRBV2

CDR3: CASSERNSPLHF
DNA: TGTGCCAGCAGTGAAAGGAATTCACCCCTCCACTTT
size: few
D: NA
length: 12
J: TRBJ1-6
V: TRBV2

CDR3: CAISREDYGYTF
DNA: TGTGCCATCAGCAGGGAGGATTATGGCTACACCTTC
size: NA
D: NA
length: 12
J: TRBJ1-2
V: TRBV25-1

CDR3: CAWERLATYEQYF
DNA: TGTGCCTGGGAAAGACTAGCGACCTACGAGCAGTACTTC
size: few
D: TRBD2
length: 13
J: TRBJ2-7
V: TRBV30

CDR3: CASSHTTGNTEAFF
DNA: TGTGCCAGCAGCCATACTACAGGGAACACTGAAGCTTTCTTT
size: many
D: NA
length: 14
J: TRBJ1-1
V: TRBV6-1

CDR3: CASRESPNTEAFF
DNA: TGTGCCAGCAGGGAGAGCCCGAACACTGAAGCTTTCTTT
size: many
D: NA
length: 13
J: TRBJ1-1
V: TRBV5-4

CDR3: CAISSTMNTEAFF
DNA: TGTGCCATTTCCTCTACCATGAACACTGAAGCTTTCTTT
size: many
D: NA
length: 13
J: TRBJ1-1
V: TRBV6-1

CDR3: CASSLGHNTYGYTF
DNA: TGCGCCAGCAGCTTGGGGCATAATACCTATGGCTACACCTTC
size: many
D: NA
length: 14
J: TRBJ1-2
V: TRBV5-1